These 29 T cell receptor beta chains came from one sample sequenced in a study of blood T cells in healthy people across ages. Alongside a J-beta primer mix, a sample-barcoded 5' primer served in a second PCR lasting about 7 to 11 cycles. Each CDR3 protein is one row after TCRdb ran MiXCR on the 5' RACE reads. The sample yields about 1.5 million distinct CDR3 sequences, approximately 43% seen once. The sample was blood. These receptors were obtained from a woman younger than 30 in good health.

This clonotype has only a few counts. The rearrangement uses TRBV24-1 and TRBJ1-2, with D tentatively TRBD1 (5 bases). Trimming removed 2 bases from V and 8 bases from J, with 11 bases in between. The CDR3 is made up of 13 amino acids. CDR1 is KGHDR, CDR2 SFDVKD, per germline. The DNA of the CDR3 is TGTGCCACCAGTGATTCGGGGGTCTACGGCTACACCTTC. Translated, it gives CATSDSGVYGYTF.

This clonotype appeared many times. CDR3 DNA sequence: TGTGCCAGCAGCCGTCGACATTCCCACGAGCAGTACTTC. Its protein product is CASSRRHSHEQYF. The chain is built from TRBV7-2 and TRBJ2-7, with D unclear. V was clipped by 5 bases and J by 5 bases, with 13 bases between them. The CDR3 is made up of 13 amino acids. Germline CDR1 and CDR2: SGHTA and FQGNSA. Using reference TRBV7-2 and TRBJ2-7 for the parts outside the CDR3, the full variable domain is GAGVSQSPSNKVTEKGKDVELRCDPISGHTALYWYRQSLGQGLEFLIYFQGNSAPDKSGLPSDRFSAERTGGSVSTLTIQRTQQEDSAVYLCASSRRHSHEQYFGPGTRLTVT.

The CDR3 bases are TGCAGTGCTAGAGGCGCGGGATCCTCGGAGACCCAGTACTTC. Translating gives CSARGAGSSETQYF. The chain links TRBV20-1 to TRBJ2-5, with a possible D match to TRBD2 (6 bases). CDR3 length: 14 amino acids. The V end lost 1 base, the J end lost 5 bases, and 14 bases lay between the germline ends. From germline, CDR1 is DFQATT and CDR2 SNEGSKA (reference sequence).

This clonotype has a handful of counts. The chain joins TRBV2 to TRBJ2-3; no reliable D call. V lost 7 bases and J lost 1, with 9 bases in between. This CDR3 has 13 residues. The germline CDR1 and CDR2 sequences are SNHLY and FYNNEI. The CDR3 DNA follows: TGTGCCAGCAACCCGCTGGGCACAGATACGCAGTATTTT. The encoded protein is CASNPLGTDTQYF.

The genes are TRBV27 and TRBJ2-1; 8 bases map to TRBD2. The junction had 6 bases not matched to a gene; V was cut back by 2 bases and J by 9 bases. Germline-derived CDR1 and CDR2 are MNHEY and SMNVEV (reference sequence). The CDR3 loop spans 14 amino acids. The CDR3 nucleotides are TGTGCCAGCAGTTTAGCGGGAGGTGTGGTTGAGCAGTTCTTC. Residues: CASSLAGGVVEQFF.

This clonotype was counted between two and nine times. The chain carries TRBV6-5 and TRBJ2-5; D may be TRBD2 (5 bases). This CDR3 contains 12 residues. Germline CDR1 is MNHEY and CDR2 is SVGAGI. V gave up 8 bases and J gave up 2 bases, with 9 bases separating them. The CDR3 bases are TGTGCCAGCTGGACTTTACAAGAGACCCAGTACTTC. It specifies CASWTLQETQYF.

The V call is TRBV12-3 or TRBV12-4, the J call TRBJ2-7; possible D gene TRBD1, 6 bases. V was shortened by 6 bases and J by 2 bases, with 17 bases between the two germline ends. This CDR3 has 15 residues. The DNA of the CDR3 is TGTGCCAGCAGCAATTCCGGGACAAACGCCTACGAGCAGTACTTC. This sequence encodes CASSNSGTNAYEQYF.

The V gene is TRBV20-1, the J gene TRBJ2-7, with 9 bases fitting TRBD2. The CDR3 is 14 residues long. CDR1 DFQATT and CDR2 SNEGSKA come from the germline V gene (reference sequence). The CDR3 coding sequence is TGCAGCGCTCCCCGAGCGGGGGGATCCTACGAGCAGTACTTC. Amino acid sequence: CSAPRAGGSYEQYF.

The CDR3 spells CASRRLQNTGELFF. The CDR3 nucleotides read TGTGCCAGCAGACGACTACAGAACACCGGGGAGCTGTTTTTT. V usage is TRBV7-2 and J usage is TRBJ2-2, with a tentative D call TRBD2 (5 bases). Trimming stripped 6 bases from V and 1 base from J, with 9 bases between. CDR3 length equals 14 residues. CDR1 SGHTA and CDR2 FQGNSA come from the germline V gene.

The table lists this clonotype with a few counts. The genes are TRBV4-1 and TRBJ2-7, with a possible D match to TRBD1 (5 bases). Trimming pared 4 bases from V and 1 base from J, leaving 14 bases between. The germline V gene encodes CDR1 MGHRA and CDR2 YSYEKL. This CDR3 has 15 amino acids. CDR3 DNA sequence: TGCGCCAGCAGCCTCCAGGACAAACCTTCCTACGAGCAGTACTTC. This gives the protein CASSLQDKPSYEQYF.

Points on this clonotype: A read error may account for a junction end that differs from germline. The chain couples TRBV27 to TRBJ2-3; 7 nucleotides agree with TRBD1. The CDR3 extends over 15 amino acids. Looked up from germline, CDR1 is MNHEY and CDR2 is SMNVEV (reference sequence). The CDR3 sequence: CASSLDRVVTGTQYF. The CDR3 nucleotides read TGTGCCAGCAGTCTAGACAGGGTTGTAACAGGTACGCAGTATTTT.

The table lists this clonotype with a few counts. The gene calls are TRBV5-5 and TRBJ2-5, with D hard to call. CDR3 size: 16 residues. Trimming took off 5 bases at V and 5 bases at J, with 22 bases between the two ends. Germline V gene sequence: CDR1 SGHKS, CDR2 YYEKEE (reference sequence). The CDR3 sequence is CASSTDPDFTRETQYF. CDR3 sequence (DNA): TGTGCCAGCAGTACCGACCCAGATTTTACGAGGGAGACCCAGTACTTC.

This clonotype occurred a few times. This chain uses TRBV7-2 with TRBJ2-1; D not certain. The CDR3 consists of 12 residues. Germline loops: CDR1 SGHTA, CDR2 FQGNSA. Between the trimmed V and J ends, which lost 1 base and 9 bases, there was a span of 7 bases. CDR3 nucleotide sequence: TGTGCCAGCAGCTTAGTGTTGGTTGAGCAGTTCTTC. Translation gives CASSLVLVEQFF.

With regard to this clonotype: Its ends do not fully match the called genes, so a read error is possible. The chain links TRBV5-5 to TRBJ1-5; D remains unclear. The CDR3 is made up of 17 amino acids. The germline V gene has CDR1 SGHKS and CDR2 YYEKEE (reference sequence). CDR3 sequence: CAGSLGLAIPSNQPQHF. CDR3 nucleotides: TGTGCCGGCAGCTTGGGATTGGCCATCCCTAGCAATCAGCCCCAGCATTTT.

This clonotype appeared a few times. The V call is TRBV20-1, the J call TRBJ2-1, with 9 bases identical to TRBD2. There are 17 residues in the CDR3. The V gene end was trimmed by 1 base and the J gene end by 3 bases; junction bases not matched to a gene: 10. Germline lookup yields CDR1 DFQATT and CDR2 SNEGSKA (reference sequence). CDR3 sequence (DNA): TGCAGTGCTAGAGTCTATTTAGCGGGAGTATTCTACAATGAGCAGTTCTTC. It encodes CSARVYLAGVFYNEQFF.

In this sample, this clonotype turned up a few times. The chain recombines TRBV7-2 with TRBJ2-7; D possibly corresponds to TRBD2 (6 bases). The CDR3 totals 14 residues. Germline CDR1 reads SGHTA; CDR2 reads FQGNSA. The ends were cut back, 5 bases at V and 2 bases at J, with 13 bases in the middle. In nucleotides, the CDR3 is TGTGCCAGCAGCAATCCGGGACTGACCTACGAGCAGTACTTC. Its protein is CASSNPGLTYEQYF.

This clonotype came up once. The V gene is TRBV11-2, the J gene TRBJ1-1; D is unclear. Germline V gives CDR1 SGHAT, CDR2 FQNNGV. Trimming left V 8 bases short and J 9 bases short, with 16 bases between. CDR3 length equals 12 residues. This CDR3 reads CASVSGLEKAFF. DNA for the CDR3: TGTGCCAGCGTTTCGGGGTTGGAAAAAGCTTTCTTT.

This clonotype was seen a few times. The chain links TRBV6-6 to TRBJ1-5; 9 bases align to TRBD1. Germline V gene sequence: CDR1 MNHNY, CDR2 SVGAGI (reference sequence). The trim removed 6 bases at V and 7 bases at J, leaving 7 bases unmatched. The CDR3 has 14 residues. The CDR3 sequence: CASSKQGAGQPQHF. The CDR3 region has the DNA TGTGCCAGCAGCAAACAGGGGGCCGGACAGCCCCAGCATTTT.

The chain uses TRBV12-3 or TRBV12-4 and TRBJ2-5, with 8 nucleotides matching TRBD2. V trimming: 9 bases; J trimming: 11 bases; junction bases outside the gene matches: 14. The CDR3 consists of 13 residues. The CDR3 reads CASQSTGGNEQYF. CDR3 coding DNA: TGTGCCAGTCAATCGACGGGAGGGAATGAGCAGTACTTC.

The chain links TRBV4-3 to TRBJ2-5; TRBD2 agrees at 7 bases. The DNA end favors TRBJ2-7, so the J call may be wrong. CDR3 size: 14 residues. Looked up from germline, CDR1 is LGHNA and CDR2 is YSLEER. The CDR3 loop is CASSPGTIGNEQYF. In DNA, the CDR3 is TGCGCCAGCAGCCCTGGGACTATAGGGAACGAGCAGTACTTC.

The J gene is TRBJ2-7, the V gene TRBV20-1; D ambiguous. The germline CDR1 and CDR2 sequences are DFQATT and SNEGSKA (reference sequence). Trimming removed 6 bases at V and 3 bases at J, with 15 bases between. This CDR3 spans 13 amino acids. Here the CDR3 DNA reads TGCAGTGCCCCGCTTAGGGTGAGCTACGAGCAGTACTTC. Its protein is CSAPLRVSYEQYF.

V is TRBV28 and J is TRBJ1-5; D unresolved. V was trimmed by 6 bases and J by 5 bases, leaving 8 bases between them. Looked up from germline, CDR1 is MDHEN and CDR2 is SYDVKM. The CDR3 runs 12 residues. CDR3 protein: CASRGSDQPQHF. As DNA, the CDR3 is TGTGCCAGCAGGGGGTCAGATCAGCCCCAGCATTTT. Variable domain in full (rest from reference TRBV28 and TRBJ1-5): DVKVTQSSRYLVKRTGEKVFLECVQDMDHENMFWYRQDPGLGLRLIYFSYDVKMKEKGDIPEGYSVSREKKERFSLILESASTNQTSMYLCASRGSDQPQHFGDGTRLSIL.

This chain links TRBV29-1 with TRBJ2-3; 7 bases line up with TRBD2. There are 14 residues in the CDR3. CDR1 SQVTM and CDR2 ANQGSEA come from the germline V gene. V dropped 5 bases and J dropped 4; count of bases not matched to a gene: 9. CDR3 protein: CSVLPPSGADTQYF. The DNA of the CDR3 is TGCAGCGTTCTACCCCCAAGCGGGGCAGATACGCAGTATTTT.

This clonotype was observed a handful of times. The chain combines TRBV28 with TRBJ2-7; possible D gene TRBD2, 6 bases. In germline, CDR1 is MDHEN, CDR2 SYDVKM. The V end lost 6 bases, the J end lost 2 bases, and 14 bases lay between the germline ends. This CDR3 comprises 14 residues. CDR3 nucleotides: TGTGCCAGCAGACCAGGGACTGCCGCCTACGAGCAGTACTTC. The encoded protein is CASRPGTAAYEQYF.

This clonotype was detected once. A much larger clone lies one base from this, so it may be a read error. CDR3 DNA: TGCGCCAGCAGCCCCAGCGGGGGGCGGTACAATGAGCAGTACTTC. As protein: CASSPSGGRYNEQYF. The chain has TRBV4-1 and TRBJ2-1, with 9 positions matching TRBD2. The J call may be incorrect, as the DNA end agrees better with TRBJ2-7. Germline CDR1 MGHRA, CDR2 YSYEKL. The CDR3 has 15 residues.

The chain employs TRBV27 and TRBJ2-4, with unresolved D. V lost 4 bases and J lost 3, with 10 bases in between. The V gene's germline CDR1 is MNHEY and CDR2 SMNVEV (reference sequence). CDR3 size: 14 residues. The CDR3 protein is CASSYLENKNIQYF. The CDR3 nucleotides are TGTGCCAGCAGTTACTTGGAAAACAAAAACATTCAGTACTTC.

The chain carries TRBV12-3 or TRBV12-4 and TRBJ1-6, with 7 bases identical to TRBD1. CDR3 length: 14 amino acids. V lost 6 bases and J lost 9; bases outside the gene matches: 8. The CDR3 nucleotides are TGTGCCAGCAGCTCCCGACAGGGCCGTTCACCCCTCCACTTT. This gives the protein CASSSRQGRSPLHF.

This clonotype was observed a handful of times. DNA of the CDR3: TGCAGTGCTAGTTCGTTAGGGGATAGGTATGGCTACACCTTC. It encodes CSASSLGDRYGYTF. The rearrangement joins TRBV20-1 to TRBJ1-2; possibly TRBD1 for D (5 bases). This CDR3 has 14 residues. V was shortened by 3 bases and J by 5 bases, with 16 bases between the two germline ends. The germline CDR1 and CDR2 sequences are DFQATT and SNEGSKA (reference sequence).

Only a few counts were recorded for this clonotype. The genes are TRBV27 and TRBJ2-5; D remains unclear. The CDR3 totals 12 residues. The V and J ends lost 1 base and 11 bases respectively, with 11 bases between them. CDR1 is MNHEY, CDR2 SMNVEV, per germline (reference sequence). The CDR3 loop reads CASSLYGNEQYF. The CDR3 coding sequence is TGTGCCAGCAGTTTATATGGAAATGAGCAGTACTTC.